This TCR beta chain was captured in a study of tumor-infiltrating lymphocytes in primary liver carcinoma. The CDR3 runs to 14 residues. Germline CDR1 reads SGHRS; CDR2 reads YFSETQ. The authors made TCR beta cDNA from approximately 500 ng total RNA with a constant-region primer. Slightly modified ARM-PCR, run as three nested multiplex PCR rounds, produced the TCR beta libraries. Two initial PCR rounds of ten to eleven cycles each paired TRBV1-TRBV30 forward primers with a C-beta reverse primer. TCRdb recomputed calls from the multiplex PCR reads with MiXCR, one row per CDR3 protein. The data hold 80,000 or so distinct CDR3 sequences, with 71% observed a single time. As regards this clonotype: One end of the junction does not line up with germline, which may come from a read error.

Bulk tissue was left unsorted, and RNA and DNA were co-extracted from 20-30 mg of it. This receptor was identified in an older woman with primary liver carcinoma and hepatitis B virus infection. The chain links TRBV5-1 to TRBJ2-3, with TRBD1 matching over 7 bases. The specimen sequenced was liver tumor tissue from sampling region 4. Described subset: tumor region T4, right-lateral pole. The CDR3 sequence: CASRANRGTDTQCF. The CDR3 nucleotides are TGCGCCAGCAGAGCAAACAGGGGTACAGATACGCAGTGTTTT. The full variable domain, in which reference TRBV5-1 and TRBJ2-3 provide the parts outside the CDR3, is KAGVTQTPRYLIKTRGQQVTLSCSPISGHRSVSWYQQTPGQGLQFLFEYFSETQRNKGNFPGRFSGRQFSNSRSEMNVSTLELGDSALYLCASRANRGTDTQCFGPGTRLTVL.